This T cell receptor beta chain was observed in a study of T-cell memory formation after mild COVID-19. Study conclusions and caveats: Contracting clones, day 15 to 85, had balanced CD4/CD8, and later expanders favored CD4+.

Trimming pared 6 bases from V and 5 bases from J, leaving 11 bases between. Germline-derived CDR1 and CDR2 are SGHNT and YENEEA. This CDR3 has 13 residues. Concerning this clonotype itself: The antigen is undetermined.

TCRdb used MiXCR to reprocess the 5' RACE reads, holding one entry per CDR3 protein. The sample has some 82,000 distinct CDR3 sequences; over 10% are singletons. The V gene is TRBV11-3, the J gene TRBJ2-1; D is uncertain. The clonotype was recovered from a man younger than 35 who had mild COVID-19 (a few samples of this study predate the infection). Cell type and time point are not known. Sequencing was performed on PBMCs or a T cell subset sorted from them (not recorded which). DNA of the CDR3: TGTGCCAGCAGAAAGGCAGAACACAATGAGCAGTTCTTC. Its translation is CASRKAEHNEQFF.